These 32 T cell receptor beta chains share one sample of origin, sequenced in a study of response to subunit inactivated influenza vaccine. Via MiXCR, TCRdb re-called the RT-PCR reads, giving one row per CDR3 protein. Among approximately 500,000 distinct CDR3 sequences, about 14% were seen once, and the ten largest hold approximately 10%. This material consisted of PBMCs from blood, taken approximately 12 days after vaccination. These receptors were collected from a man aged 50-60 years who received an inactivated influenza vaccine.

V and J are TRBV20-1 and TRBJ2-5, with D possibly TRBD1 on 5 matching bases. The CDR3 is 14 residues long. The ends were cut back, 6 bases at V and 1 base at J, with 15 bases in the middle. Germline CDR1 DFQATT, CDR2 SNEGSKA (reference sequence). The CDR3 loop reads CSASRRQFQETQYF. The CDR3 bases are TGCAGTGCCAGCCGAAGACAGTTCCAAGAGACCCAGTACTTC.

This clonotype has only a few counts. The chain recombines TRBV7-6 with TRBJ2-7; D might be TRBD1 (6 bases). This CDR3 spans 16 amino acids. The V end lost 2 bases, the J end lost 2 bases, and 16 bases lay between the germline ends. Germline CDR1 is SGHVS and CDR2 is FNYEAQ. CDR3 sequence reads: CASSLTYKGDTYEQYF. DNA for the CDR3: TGTGCCAGCAGCTTAACGTATAAGGGGGACACCTACGAGCAGTACTTC.

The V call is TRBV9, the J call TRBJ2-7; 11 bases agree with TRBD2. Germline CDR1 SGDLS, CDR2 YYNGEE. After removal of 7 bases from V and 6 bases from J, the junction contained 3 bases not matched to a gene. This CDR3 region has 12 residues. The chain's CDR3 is CASGLAGGEQYF. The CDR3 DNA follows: TGTGCCAGCGGACTAGCGGGCGGCGAGCAGTACTTC.

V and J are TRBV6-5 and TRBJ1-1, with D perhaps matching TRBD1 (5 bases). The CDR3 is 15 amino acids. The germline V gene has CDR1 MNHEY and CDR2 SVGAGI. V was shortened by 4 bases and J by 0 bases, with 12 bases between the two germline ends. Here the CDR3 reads CASSSGREMNTEAFF. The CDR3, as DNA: TGTGCCAGCAGTTCGGGACGGGAGATGAACACTGAAGCTTTCTTT.

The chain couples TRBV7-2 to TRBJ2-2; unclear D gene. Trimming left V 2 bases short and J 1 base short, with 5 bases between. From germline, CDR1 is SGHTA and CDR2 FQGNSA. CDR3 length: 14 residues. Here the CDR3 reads CASSLYQNTGELFF. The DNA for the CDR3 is TGTGCCAGCAGCTTATATCAGAACACCGGGGAGCTGTTTTTT.

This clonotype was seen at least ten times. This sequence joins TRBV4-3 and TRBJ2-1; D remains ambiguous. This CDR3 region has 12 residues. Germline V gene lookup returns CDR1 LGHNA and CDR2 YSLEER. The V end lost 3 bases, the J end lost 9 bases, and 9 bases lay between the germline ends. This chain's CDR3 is CASSQGKSEQFF. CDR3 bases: TGCGCCAGCAGCCAGGGGAAAAGTGAGCAGTTCTTC.

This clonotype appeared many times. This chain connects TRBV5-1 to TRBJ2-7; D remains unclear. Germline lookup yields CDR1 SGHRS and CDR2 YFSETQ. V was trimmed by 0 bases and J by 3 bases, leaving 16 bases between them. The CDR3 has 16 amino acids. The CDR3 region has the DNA TGCGCCAGCAGCTTGGAAGTCATTCGGAAAGACTACGAGCAGTACTTC. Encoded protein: CASSLEVIRKDYEQYF.

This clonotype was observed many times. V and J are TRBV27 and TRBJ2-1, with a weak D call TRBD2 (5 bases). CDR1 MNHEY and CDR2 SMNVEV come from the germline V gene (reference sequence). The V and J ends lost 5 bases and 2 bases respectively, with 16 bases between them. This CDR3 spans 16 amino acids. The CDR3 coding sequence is TGTGCCAGCAGTCCTCCTATCTGGAGGACCTACAATGAGCAGTTCTTC. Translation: CASSPPIWRTYNEQFF.

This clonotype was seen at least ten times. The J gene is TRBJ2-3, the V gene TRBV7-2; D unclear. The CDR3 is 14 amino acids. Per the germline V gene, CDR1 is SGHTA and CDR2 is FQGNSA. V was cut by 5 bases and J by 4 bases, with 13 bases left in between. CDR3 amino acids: CASSPRYIADTQYF. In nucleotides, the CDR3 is TGTGCCAGCAGCCCACGCTACATTGCAGATACGCAGTATTTT. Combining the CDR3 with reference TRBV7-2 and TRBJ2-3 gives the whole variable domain GAGVSQSPSNKVTEKGKDVELRCDPISGHTALYWYRQSLGQGLEFLIYFQGNSAPDKSGLPSDRFSAERTGGSVSTLTIQRTQQEDSAVYLCASSPRYIADTQYFGPGTRLTVL.

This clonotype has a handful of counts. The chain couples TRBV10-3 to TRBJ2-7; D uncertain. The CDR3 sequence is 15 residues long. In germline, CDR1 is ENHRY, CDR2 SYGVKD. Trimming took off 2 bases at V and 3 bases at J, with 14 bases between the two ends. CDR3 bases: TGTGCCATCAGTGAGGGCGTCACCGACTTCTACGAGCAGTACTTC. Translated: CAISEGVTDFYEQYF.

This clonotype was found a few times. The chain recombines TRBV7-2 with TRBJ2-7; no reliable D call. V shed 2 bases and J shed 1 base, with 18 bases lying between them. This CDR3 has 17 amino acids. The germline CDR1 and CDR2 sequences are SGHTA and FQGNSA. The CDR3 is CASSLSANPLSSYEQYF. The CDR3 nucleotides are TGTGCCAGCAGCTTATCCGCTAATCCTCTTTCTTCCTACGAGCAGTACTTC.

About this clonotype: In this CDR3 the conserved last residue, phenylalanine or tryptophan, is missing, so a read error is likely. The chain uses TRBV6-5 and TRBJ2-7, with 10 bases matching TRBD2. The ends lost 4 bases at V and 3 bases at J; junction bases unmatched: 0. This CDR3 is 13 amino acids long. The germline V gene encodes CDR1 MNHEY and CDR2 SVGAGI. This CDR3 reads CASSWTSGYEQYI. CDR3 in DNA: TGTGCCAGCAGTTGGACTAGCGGCTACGAGCAGTACATC.

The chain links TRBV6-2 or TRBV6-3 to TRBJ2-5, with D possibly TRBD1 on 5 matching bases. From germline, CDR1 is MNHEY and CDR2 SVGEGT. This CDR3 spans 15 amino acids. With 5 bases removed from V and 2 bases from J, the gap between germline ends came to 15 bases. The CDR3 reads CASSGRAGQQETQYF. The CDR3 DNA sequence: TGTGCCAGCAGTGGCCGCGCAGGACAACAAGAGACCCAGTACTTC.

The DNA of the CDR3 is TGTGCCAGCAGACCCACAGGGGCGGGGGAGCAGTACTTC. This translates into CASRPTGAGEQYF. The V call is TRBV12-3 or TRBV12-4, the J call TRBJ2-7; tentative D call: TRBD1 (7 bases). The CDR3 sequence is 13 residues long. V lost 6 bases to trimming and J lost 7 bases, with 16 bases between them.

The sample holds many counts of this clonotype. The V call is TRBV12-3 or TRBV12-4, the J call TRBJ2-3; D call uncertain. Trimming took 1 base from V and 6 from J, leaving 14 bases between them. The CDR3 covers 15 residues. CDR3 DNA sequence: TGTGCCAGCAGTTTAGGGGCCAGACCTGGGGATACGCAGTATTTT. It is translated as CASSLGARPGDTQYF.

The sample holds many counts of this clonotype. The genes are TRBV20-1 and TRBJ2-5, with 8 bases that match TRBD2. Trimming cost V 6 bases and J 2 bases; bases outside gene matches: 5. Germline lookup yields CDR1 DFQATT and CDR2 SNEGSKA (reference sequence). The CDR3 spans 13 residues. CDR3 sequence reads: CSAKRELQETQYF. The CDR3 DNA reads TGCAGTGCCAAGCGGGAGCTACAAGAGACCCAGTACTTC.

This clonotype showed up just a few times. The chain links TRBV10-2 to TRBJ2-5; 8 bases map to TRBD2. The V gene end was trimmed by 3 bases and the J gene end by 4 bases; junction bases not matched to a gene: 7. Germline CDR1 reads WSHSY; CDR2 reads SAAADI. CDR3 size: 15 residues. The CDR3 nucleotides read TGCGCCAGCAGTGAAGCTGGACTAGCAGGAGAGACCCAGTACTTC. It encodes CASSEAGLAGETQYF.

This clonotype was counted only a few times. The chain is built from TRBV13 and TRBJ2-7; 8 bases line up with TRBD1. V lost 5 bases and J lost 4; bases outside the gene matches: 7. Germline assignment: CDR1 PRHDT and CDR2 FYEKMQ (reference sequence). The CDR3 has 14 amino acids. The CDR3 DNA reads TGTGCCAGCAGCCCGTGGGGACAGGAGTACGAGCAGTACTTC. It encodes CASSPWGQEYEQYF.

The CDR3 DNA reads as TGTGCCAGCAGGTTTGGCTTGAGGGGCGAAAAACTGTTTTTT. Residues: CASRFGLRGEKLFF. The J gene is TRBJ1-4, the V gene TRBV7-8; the D gene is possibly TRBD1 (5 bases). CDR3 length: 14 residues. The V end lost 6 bases, the J end lost 8 bases, and 16 bases lay between the germline ends. The germline V gene encodes CDR1 SGHVS and CDR2 FQNEAQ.

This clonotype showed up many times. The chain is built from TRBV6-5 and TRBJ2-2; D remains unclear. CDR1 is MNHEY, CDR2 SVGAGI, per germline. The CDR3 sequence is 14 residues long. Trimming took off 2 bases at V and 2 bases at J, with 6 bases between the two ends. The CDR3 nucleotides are TGTGCCAGCAGTTACGGGCGAAACACCGGGGAGCTGTTTTTT. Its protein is CASSYGRNTGELFF.

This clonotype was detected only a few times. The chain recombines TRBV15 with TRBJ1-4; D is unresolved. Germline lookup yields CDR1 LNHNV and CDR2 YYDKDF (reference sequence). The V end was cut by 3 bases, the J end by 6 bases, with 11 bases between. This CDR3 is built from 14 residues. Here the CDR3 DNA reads TGTGCCACCAGCAGCTCTCGCCTTCATGAAAAACTGTTTTTT. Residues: CATSSSRLHEKLFF.

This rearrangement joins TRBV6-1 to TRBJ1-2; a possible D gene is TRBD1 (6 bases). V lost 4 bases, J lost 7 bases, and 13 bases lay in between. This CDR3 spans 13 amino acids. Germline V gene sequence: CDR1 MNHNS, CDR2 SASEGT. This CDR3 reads CASSATGRRGYTF. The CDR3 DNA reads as TGTGCCAGCAGTGCCACAGGGCGTCGTGGCTACACCTTC.

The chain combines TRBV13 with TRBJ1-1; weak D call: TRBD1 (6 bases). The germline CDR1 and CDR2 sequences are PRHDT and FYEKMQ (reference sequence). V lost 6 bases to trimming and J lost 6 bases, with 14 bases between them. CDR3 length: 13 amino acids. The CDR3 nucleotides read TGTGCCAGCAGAAAAACAGGGATTGCTGAAGCTTTCTTT. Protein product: CASRKTGIAEAFF.

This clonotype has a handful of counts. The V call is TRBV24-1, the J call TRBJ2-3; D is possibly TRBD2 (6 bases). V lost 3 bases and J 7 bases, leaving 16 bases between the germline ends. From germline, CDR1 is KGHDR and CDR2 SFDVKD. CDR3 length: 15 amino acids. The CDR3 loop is CATSDHRDSVYTQYF. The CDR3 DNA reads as TGTGCCACCAGTGATCACCGGGACTCAGTTTATACGCAGTATTTT.

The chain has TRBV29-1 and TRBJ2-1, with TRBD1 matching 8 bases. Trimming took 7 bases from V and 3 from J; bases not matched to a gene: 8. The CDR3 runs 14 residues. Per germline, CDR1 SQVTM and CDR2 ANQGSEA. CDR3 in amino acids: CSAEPGGDYNEQFF. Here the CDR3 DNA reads TGCAGCGCCGAACCAGGGGGCGACTACAATGAGCAGTTCTTC.

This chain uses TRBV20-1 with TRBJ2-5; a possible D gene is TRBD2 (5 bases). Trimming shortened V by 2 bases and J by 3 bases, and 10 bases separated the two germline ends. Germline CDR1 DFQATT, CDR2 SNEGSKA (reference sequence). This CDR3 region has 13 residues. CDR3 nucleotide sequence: TGCAGTGCTAGACGATCAGCGGAAGAGACCCAGTACTTC. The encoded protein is CSARRSAEETQYF.

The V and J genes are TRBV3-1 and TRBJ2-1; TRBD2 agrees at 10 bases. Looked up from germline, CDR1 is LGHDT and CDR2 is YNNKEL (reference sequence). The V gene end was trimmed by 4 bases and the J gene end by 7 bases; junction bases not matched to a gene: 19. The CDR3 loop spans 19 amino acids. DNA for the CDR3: TGTGCCAGCAGCCCACACAACCGGAGACCCTTAGCGGGGGGTAATGAGCAGTTCTTC. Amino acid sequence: CASSPHNRRPLAGGNEQFF.

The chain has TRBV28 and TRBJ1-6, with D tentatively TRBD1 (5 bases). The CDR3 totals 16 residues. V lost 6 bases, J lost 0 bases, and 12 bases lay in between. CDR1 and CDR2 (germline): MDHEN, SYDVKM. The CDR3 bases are TGTGCCAGCAGCTGGGACGGATACTCCTATAATTCACCCCTCCACTTT. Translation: CASSWDGYSYNSPLHF.

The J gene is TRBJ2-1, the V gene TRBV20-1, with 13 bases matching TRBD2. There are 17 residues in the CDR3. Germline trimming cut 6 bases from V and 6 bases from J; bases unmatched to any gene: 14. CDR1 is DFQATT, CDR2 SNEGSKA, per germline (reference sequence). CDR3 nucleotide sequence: TGCAGTGCCAGAACCAGGACTAGCGGGAGAATCCGCAATGAGCAGTTCTTC. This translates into CSARTRTSGRIRNEQFF.

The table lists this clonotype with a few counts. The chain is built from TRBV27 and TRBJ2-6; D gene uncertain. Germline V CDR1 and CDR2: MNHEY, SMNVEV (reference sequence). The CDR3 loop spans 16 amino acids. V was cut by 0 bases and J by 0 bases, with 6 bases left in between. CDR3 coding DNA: TGTGCCAGCAGTTTATCGTGGGTCTCTGGGGCCAACGTCCTGACTTTC. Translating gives CASSLSWVSGANVLTF.

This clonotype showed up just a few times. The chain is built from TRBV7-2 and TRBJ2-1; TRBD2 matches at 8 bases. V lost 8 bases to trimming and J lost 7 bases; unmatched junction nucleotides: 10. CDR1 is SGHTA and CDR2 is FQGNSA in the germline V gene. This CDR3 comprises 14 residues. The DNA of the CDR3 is TGTGCCAGCCAGAGCGGGAGAGGCGGTAATGAGCAGTTCTTC. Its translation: CASQSGRGGNEQFF.

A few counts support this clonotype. CDR3 in amino acids: CASSLGAGSETQYF. Here the CDR3 DNA reads TGCGCCAGCAGCTTGGGCGCGGGGTCAGAGACCCAGTACTTC. The chain has TRBV5-1 and TRBJ2-5, with a possible D match to TRBD2 (6 bases). The CDR3 is 14 residues long. Trimming stripped 0 bases from V and 4 bases from J, with 10 bases between. CDR1 SGHRS and CDR2 YFSETQ come from the germline V gene.